These T cell receptor beta chains were read from a single sample in a study of technical replicates of blood from a few donors. Assay: immunoSEQ multiplex PCR; the TCRdb copy retains only in-frame clones and omits some. The data hold tens of thousands of clones, with about 95% observed a single time. The sample consisted of PBMCs. Receptors originate from a human donor in good health. Some clones in this sample may be carry-over from other donors' samples. The conserved cysteine and the conserved F or W are not part of the CDR3 here. D genes are given only for firm matches. Expanded clones get a size class; other rows say once, few or many, or leave the size out.

ASSDERGTDTQY TRBJ2-3 TRBV27 - -
ASTDRGGGLSYEQY TRBJ2-7 TRBV6-1 few TRBD2
AFYPLAGGYNEQF TRBJ2-1 TRBV30 - TRBD2
ASSFKVEGPQETQY TRBJ2-5 TRBV5-6 - -
ASSVDSGGGEQF TRBJ2-1 TRBV14 - TRBD2
ASSRLGASGVYEQY TRBJ2-7 TRBV19 - TRBD2
ATSRGTGDGYT TRBJ1-2 TRBV15 - TRBD1
ASSWDRGTEAF TRBJ1-1 TRBV5-8 - -
ASSPSAGYQPQH TRBJ1-5 TRBV18 once -
ASSSRWGQGAYEQY TRBJ2-7 TRBV7-6 - TRBD1
ASSYGGKLF TRBJ1-4 TRBV6-5 - -
SVGPRENYGYT TRBJ1-2 TRBV29-1 once -
ASSTTSGGRRETQY TRBJ2-5 TRBV7-6 - TRBD2
ASSPTGVNTEAF TRBJ1-1 TRBV9 - -
ASSSQSTVDSPLH TRBJ1-6 TRBV9 once -
ASSSGFATDTQY TRBJ2-3 TRBV5-1 - -
AWSVATPAYEQY TRBJ2-7 TRBV30 - -
ASTTGTHSYNEQF TRBJ2-1 TRBV6-1 - -
ASGLVVGLRGNTEAF TRBJ1-1 TRBV12-5 - -
ASRGDRSNTEAF TRBJ1-1 TRBV5-6 - TRBD1
ASSRAAGDGNEQF TRBJ2-1 TRBV5-1 - TRBD2
ASGVGGGRNQPQH TRBJ1-5 TRBV6-1 - -
ATSRDIGNTGELF TRBJ2-2 TRBV15 - -
ASSPSVGGWGGYT TRBJ1-2 TRBV7-3 - -
ASSLAGQVMNTEAF TRBJ1-1 TRBV5-1 - -
ASSHRNYGYT TRBJ1-2 TRBV7-8 - -
TSSQTGFTGELF TRBJ2-2 TRBV1 - -
ASKTGGGKTQY TRBJ2-5 TRBV2 - TRBD1
SVEVRPVNPDTQY TRBJ2-3 TRBV29-1 - -
ASSLGAGGVTEAF TRBJ1-1 TRBV7-6 - TRBD1
AWGQGAYEQY TRBJ2-7 TRBV30 - TRBD1
ASSNHPQETQY TRBJ2-5 TRBV6-1 - -
ASSSGDWLIEQY TRBJ2-7 TRBV6-6 once -
ASKIGQGATEAF TRBJ1-1 TRBV7-2 - TRBD1
ASSDRTGWNTGELF TRBJ2-2 TRBV6-1 - TRBD1
ASSEAPRTSGGGEQY TRBJ2-7 TRBV7-8 - TRBD2
ASSLGLAGAVDTQY TRBJ2-3 TRBV5-1 - TRBD2
ASSRAGGSYGYT TRBJ1-2 TRBV19 - TRBD1
ARGKFREGDEKLF TRBJ1-4 TRBV10-1 - -
ASSLGVGTEAF TRBJ1-1 TRBV11-3 - -
ASSQDGPGGGENEQF TRBJ2-1 TRBV4-3 - TRBD2
ASRDRSNYGYT TRBJ1-2 TRBV7-9 - -
ASSQEDRANTEAF TRBJ1-1 TRBV4-2 - -
ASSPLQGNYGYT TRBJ1-2 TRBV18 - TRBD1
ASYPPGTRLGTGELF TRBJ2-2 TRBV7-8 - TRBD2
ASRLISGSYEQY TRBJ2-7 TRBV5-5 few -
ASSYRELHEQY TRBJ2-7 TRBV6-5 - -
ASSSRWEQY TRBJ2-7 TRBV7-2 - -
ASSPQVQGSTDTQY TRBJ2-3 TRBV7-2 - -
ASSYSMTIRTAGYT TRBJ1-2 TRBV6-6 - -
ASSVRDRDGYT TRBJ1-2 TRBV6-1 - TRBD1
ASKRSAANTGELF TRBJ2-2 TRBV27 - -
ASSHRTSGNTDTQY TRBJ2-3 TRBV4-1 once TRBD2